This T cell receptor (beta chain) emerged from a study of PD-1 blockade in classical Hodgkin lymphoma. Sequenced by immunoSEQ multiplex PCR; TCRdb stores in-frame clones only, minus some. Of 20,000 or so clones listed, roughly 80% were seen once; the top ten hold 15% to 20%. Relapse was seen in all patients after autologous stem cell transplantation, and brentuximab vedotin exposure was variable. Study-level points and caveats: By C4D1 there was a significant rise in CD4+ TCR diversity but not in CD8+ TCR diversity.

The CDR3 covers 13 residues. The germline CDR1 and CDR2 sequences are PRHDT and FYEKMQ (reference sequence). V lost 1 base and J lost 1, with 5 bases in between. This clone is a singleton in its sample. What it binds is unknown. The material was peripheral blood mononuclear cells (PBMCs), obtained before the second cycle of nivolumab. This sequence joins TRBV13 and TRBJ2-7; D is unresolved. This sequence originates from a human donor with classical Hodgkin lymphoma. The CDR3 is CASSLESSYEQYF. CDR3 DNA: TGTGCCAGCAGCTTAGAAAGTTCCTACGAGCAGTACTTC.